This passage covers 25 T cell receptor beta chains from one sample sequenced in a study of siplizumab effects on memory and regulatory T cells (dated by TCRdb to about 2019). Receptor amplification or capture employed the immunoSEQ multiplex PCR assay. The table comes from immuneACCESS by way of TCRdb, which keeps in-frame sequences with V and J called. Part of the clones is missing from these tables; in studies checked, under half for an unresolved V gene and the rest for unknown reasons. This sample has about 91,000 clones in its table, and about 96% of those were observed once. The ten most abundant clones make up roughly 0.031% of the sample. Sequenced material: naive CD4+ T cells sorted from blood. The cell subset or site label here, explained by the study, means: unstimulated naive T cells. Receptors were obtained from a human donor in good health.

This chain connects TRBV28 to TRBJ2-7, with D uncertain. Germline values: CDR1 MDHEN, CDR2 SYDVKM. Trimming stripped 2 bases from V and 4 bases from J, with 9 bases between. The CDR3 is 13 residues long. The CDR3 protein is CASSLGRYYEQYF. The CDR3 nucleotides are TGTGCCAGCAGTTTAGGCAGATATTACGAGCAGTACTTC.

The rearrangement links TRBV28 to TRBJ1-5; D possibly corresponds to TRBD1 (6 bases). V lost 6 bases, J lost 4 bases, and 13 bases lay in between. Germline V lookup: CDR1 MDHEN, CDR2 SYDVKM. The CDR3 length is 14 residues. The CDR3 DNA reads TGTGCCAGCAGGCGGGACACGTCGAATCAGCCCCAGCATTTT. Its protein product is CASRRDTSNQPQHF.

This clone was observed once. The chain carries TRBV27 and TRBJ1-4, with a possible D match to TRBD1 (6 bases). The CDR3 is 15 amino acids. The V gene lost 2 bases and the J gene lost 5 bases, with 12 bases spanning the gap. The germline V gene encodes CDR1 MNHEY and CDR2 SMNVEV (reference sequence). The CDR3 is CASSLGGGWNEKLFF. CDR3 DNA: TGTGCCAGCAGTTTAGGAGGGGGTTGGAATGAAAAACTGTTTTTT.

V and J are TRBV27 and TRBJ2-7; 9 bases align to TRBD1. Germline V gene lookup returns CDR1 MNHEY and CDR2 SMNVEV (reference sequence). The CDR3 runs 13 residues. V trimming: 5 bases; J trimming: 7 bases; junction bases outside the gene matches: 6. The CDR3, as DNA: TGTGCCAGCAGTCCACGGACAGGGGTGGAGCAGTACTTC. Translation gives CASSPRTGVEQYF.

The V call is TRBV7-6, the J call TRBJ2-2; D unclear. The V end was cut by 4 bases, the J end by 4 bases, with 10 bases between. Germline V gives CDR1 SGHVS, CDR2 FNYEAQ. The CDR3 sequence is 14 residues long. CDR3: CASSSSLVTGELFF. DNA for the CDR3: TGTGCCAGCAGCTCGTCCCTAGTCACCGGGGAGCTGTTTTTT.

The CDR3 region is CATKRGLNTEAFF. CDR3 nucleotides: TGCGCCACCAAGAGGGGGTTGAACACTGAAGCTTTCTTT. The rearrangement links TRBV5-1 to TRBJ1-1, with D maybe TRBD1 (6 bases). From germline, CDR1 is SGHRS and CDR2 YFSETQ. CDR3 length equals 13 residues. The ends were cut back, 9 bases at V and 0 bases at J, with 12 bases in the middle. Looking up the rest from reference TRBV5-1 and TRBJ1-1 gives the full variable domain: KAGVTQTPRYLIKTRGQQVTLSCSPISGHRSVSWYQQTPGQGLQFLFEYFSETQRNKGNFPGRFSGRQFSNSRSEMNVSTLELGDSALYLCATKRGLNTEAFFGQGTRLTVV.

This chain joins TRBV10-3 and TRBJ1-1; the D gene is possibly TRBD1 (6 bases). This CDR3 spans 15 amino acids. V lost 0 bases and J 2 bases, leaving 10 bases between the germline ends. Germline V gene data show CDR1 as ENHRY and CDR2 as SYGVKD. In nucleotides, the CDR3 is TGTGCCATCAGTGAGTCAAGGACAGCAAACACTGAAGCTTTCTTT. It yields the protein CAISESRTANTEAFF.

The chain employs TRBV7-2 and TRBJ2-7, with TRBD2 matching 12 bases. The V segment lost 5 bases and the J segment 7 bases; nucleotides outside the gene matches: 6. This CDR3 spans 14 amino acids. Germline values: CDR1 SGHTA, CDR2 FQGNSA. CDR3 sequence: CASSLGLAGIEQYF. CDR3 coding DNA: TGTGCCAGCAGCCTCGGACTAGCGGGGATAGAGCAGTACTTC.

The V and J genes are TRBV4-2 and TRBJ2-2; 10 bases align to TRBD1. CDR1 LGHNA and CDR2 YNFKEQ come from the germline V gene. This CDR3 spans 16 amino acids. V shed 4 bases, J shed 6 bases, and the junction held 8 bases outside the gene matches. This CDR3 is CASSLGDRGLSGELFF. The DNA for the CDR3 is TGTGCCAGCAGCCTAGGAGACAGGGGGCTCTCCGGGGAGCTGTTTTTT.

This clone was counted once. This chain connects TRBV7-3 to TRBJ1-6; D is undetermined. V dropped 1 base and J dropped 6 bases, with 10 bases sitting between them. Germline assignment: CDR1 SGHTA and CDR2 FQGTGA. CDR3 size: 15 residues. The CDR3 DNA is TGTGCCAGCAGCTTAAACTCGCTCTCTAATTCACCCCTCCACTTT. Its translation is CASSLNSLSNSPLHF.

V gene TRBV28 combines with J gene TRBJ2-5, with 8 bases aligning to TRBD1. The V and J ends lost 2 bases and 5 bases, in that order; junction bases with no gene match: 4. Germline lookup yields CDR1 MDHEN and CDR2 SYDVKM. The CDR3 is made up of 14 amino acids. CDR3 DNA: TGTGCCAGCAGTTTAGAGGACAGGGTTGAGACCCAGTACTTC. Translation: CASSLEDRVETQYF.

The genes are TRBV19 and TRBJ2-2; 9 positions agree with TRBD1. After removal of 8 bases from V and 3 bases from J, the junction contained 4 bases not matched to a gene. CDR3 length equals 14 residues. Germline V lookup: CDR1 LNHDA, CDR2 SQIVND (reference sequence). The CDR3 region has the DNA TGTGCCAGTGGGGGACAGGGATACACCGGGGAGCTGTTTTTT. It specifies CASGGQGYTGELFF.

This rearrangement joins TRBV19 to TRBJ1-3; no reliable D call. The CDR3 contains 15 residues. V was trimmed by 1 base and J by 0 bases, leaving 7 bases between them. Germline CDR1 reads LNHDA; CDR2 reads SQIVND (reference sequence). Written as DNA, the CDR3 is TGTGCCAGTAGTATAGGGCACTACTCTGGAAACACCATATATTTT. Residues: CASSIGHYSGNTIYF.

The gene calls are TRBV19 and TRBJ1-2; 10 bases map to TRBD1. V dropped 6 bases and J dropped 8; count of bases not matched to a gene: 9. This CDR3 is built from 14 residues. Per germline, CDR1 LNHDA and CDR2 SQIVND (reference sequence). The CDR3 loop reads CASRDGQGGKGYTF. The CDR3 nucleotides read TGTGCCAGTAGGGATGGACAGGGGGGAAAAGGCTACACCTTC.

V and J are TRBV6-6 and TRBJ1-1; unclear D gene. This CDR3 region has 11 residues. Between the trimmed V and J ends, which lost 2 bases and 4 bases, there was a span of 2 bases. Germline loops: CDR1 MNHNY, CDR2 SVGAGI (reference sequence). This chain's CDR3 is CASSYGTEAFF. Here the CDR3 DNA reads TGTGCCAGCAGTTACGGCACTGAAGCTTTCTTT.

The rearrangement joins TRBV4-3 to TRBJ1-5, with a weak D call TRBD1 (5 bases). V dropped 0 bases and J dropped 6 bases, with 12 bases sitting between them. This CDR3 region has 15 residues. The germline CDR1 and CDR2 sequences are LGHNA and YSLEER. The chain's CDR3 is CASSQDGAPSQPQHF. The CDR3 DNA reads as TGCGCCAGCAGCCAAGATGGGGCCCCTTCTCAGCCCCAGCATTTT.

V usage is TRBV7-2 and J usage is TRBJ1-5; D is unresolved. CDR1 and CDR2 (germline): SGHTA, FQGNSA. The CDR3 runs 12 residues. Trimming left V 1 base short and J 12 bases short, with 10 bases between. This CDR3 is CASSLESGSQHF. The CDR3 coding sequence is TGTGCCAGCAGCTTAGAGAGCGGTAGCCAGCATTTT.

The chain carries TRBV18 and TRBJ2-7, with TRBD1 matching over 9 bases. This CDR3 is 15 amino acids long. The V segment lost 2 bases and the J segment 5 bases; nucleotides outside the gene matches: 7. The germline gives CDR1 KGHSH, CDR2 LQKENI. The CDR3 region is CASSPSGTGFDEQYF. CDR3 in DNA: TGTGCCAGCTCACCATCCGGGACAGGGTTCGACGAGCAGTACTTC.

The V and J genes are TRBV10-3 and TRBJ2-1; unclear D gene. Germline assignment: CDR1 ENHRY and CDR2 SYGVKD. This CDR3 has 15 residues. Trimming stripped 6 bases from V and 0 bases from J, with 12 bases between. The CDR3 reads CAISLDESSYNEQFF. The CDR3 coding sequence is TGTGCCATCAGCTTGGACGAAAGCTCCTACAATGAGCAGTTCTTC.

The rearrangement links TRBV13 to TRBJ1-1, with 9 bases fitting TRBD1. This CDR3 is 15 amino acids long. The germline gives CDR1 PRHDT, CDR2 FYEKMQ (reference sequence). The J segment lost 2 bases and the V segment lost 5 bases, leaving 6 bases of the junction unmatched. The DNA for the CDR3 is TGTGCCAGCAGCCCGGAGGACAGGGGTAACACTGAAGCTTTCTTT. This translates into CASSPEDRGNTEAFF.

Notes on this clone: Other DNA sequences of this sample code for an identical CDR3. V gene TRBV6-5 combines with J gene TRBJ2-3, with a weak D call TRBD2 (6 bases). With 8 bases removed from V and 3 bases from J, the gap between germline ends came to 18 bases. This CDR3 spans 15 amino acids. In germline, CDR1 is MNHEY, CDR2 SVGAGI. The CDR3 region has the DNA TGTGCCAGCGGGGTGGCGGGGCTAAATACAGATACGCAGTATTTT. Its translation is CASGVAGLNTDTQYF.

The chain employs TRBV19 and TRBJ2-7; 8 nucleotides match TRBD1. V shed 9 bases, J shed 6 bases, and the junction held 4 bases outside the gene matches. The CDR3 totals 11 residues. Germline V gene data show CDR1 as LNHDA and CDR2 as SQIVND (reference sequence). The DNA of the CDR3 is TGTGCCAGCAGACAGGGGACCGAGCAGTACTTC. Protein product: CASRQGTEQYF.

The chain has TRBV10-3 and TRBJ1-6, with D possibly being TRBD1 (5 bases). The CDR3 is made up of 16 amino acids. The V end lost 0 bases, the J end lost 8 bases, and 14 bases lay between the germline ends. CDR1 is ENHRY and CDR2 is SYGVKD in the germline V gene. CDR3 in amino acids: CAISESVQGRDSPLHF. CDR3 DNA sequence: TGTGCCATCAGTGAGTCAGTTCAGGGACGAGATTCACCCCTCCACTTT.

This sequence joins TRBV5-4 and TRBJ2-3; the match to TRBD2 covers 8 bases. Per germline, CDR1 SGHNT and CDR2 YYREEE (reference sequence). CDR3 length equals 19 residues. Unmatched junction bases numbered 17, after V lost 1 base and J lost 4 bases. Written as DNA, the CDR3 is TGTGCCAGCAGCTTGAGGGTGCGGGCGCGGGGGGCCCCTCCAGATACGCAGTATTTT. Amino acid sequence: CASSLRVRARGAPPDTQYF.

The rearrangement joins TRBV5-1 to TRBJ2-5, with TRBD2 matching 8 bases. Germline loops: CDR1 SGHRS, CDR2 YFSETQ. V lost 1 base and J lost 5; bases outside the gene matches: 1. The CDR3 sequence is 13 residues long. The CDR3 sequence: CASSLLAGETQYF. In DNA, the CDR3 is TGCGCCAGCAGCTTGTTAGCGGGGGAGACCCAGTACTTC.